This T cell receptor (beta chain) was sequenced in a study of T cells in Graves' hyperthyroidism and ophthalmopathy. V was cut by 2 bases and J by 1 base, with 9 bases left in between. The CDR3 has 14 amino acids. The germline CDR1 and CDR2 sequences are MGHRA and YSYEKL. Amplification yielded TCR beta CDR3 regions, with RNA transcripts as the source. The TCR CDR3 first-round RT-PCR relied on the HTBI primer set. TCRdb independently ran MiXCR on the multiplex PCR reads; one entry per CDR3 protein. The sample yields about 680,000 distinct CDR3 sequences, approximately 36% seen once. This receptor was identified in a woman in her forties with Graves' hyperthyroidism. The chain is built from TRBV4-1 and TRBJ2-7, with D perhaps TRBD1 or TRBD2 (5 bases each). Sequencing input: blood. This chain's CDR3 is CASSQPGRSYEQYF. The CDR3 region has the DNA TGCGCCAGCAGCCAACCGGGACGGTCCTACGAGCAGTACTTC.